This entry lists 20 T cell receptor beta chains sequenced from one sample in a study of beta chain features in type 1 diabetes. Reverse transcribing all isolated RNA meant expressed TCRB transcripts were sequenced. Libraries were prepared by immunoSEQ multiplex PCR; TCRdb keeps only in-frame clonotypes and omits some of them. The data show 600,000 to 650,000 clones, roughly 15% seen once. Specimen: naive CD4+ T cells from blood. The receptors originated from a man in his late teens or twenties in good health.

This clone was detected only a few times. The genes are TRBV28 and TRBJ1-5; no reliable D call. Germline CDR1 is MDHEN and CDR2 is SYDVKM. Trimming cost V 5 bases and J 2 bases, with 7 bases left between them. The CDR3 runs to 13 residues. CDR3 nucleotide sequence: TGTGCCAGCAGTCCCCCAGGCAATCAGCCCCAGCATTTT. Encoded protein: CASSPPGNQPQHF.

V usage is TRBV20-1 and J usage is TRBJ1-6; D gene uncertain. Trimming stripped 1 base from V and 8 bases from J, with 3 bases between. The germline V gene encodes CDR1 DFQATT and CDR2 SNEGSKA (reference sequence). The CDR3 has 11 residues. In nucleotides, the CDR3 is TGCAGTGCTAGAGGAGATTCACCCCTCCACTTT. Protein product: CSARGDSPLHF.

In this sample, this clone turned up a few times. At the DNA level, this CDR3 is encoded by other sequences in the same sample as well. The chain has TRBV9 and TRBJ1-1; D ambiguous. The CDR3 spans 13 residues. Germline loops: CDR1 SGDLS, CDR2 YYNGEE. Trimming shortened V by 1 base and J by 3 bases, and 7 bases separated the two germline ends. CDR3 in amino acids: CASSVRWDTEAFF. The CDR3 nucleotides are TGTGCCAGCAGCGTAAGATGGGACACTGAAGCTTTCTTT.

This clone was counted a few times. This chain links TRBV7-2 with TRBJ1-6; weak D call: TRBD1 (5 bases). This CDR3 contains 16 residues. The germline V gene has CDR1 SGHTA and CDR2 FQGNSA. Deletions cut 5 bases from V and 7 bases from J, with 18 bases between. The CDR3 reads CASSLQGGGTNSPLHF. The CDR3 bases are TGTGCCAGCAGCCTACAAGGTGGAGGGACCAATTCACCCCTCCACTTT.

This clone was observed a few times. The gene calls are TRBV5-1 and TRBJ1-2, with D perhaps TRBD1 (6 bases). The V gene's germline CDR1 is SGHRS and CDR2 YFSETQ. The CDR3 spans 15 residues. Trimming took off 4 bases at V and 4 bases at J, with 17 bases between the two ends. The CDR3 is CASSGGHLKGYGYTF. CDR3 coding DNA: TGCGCCAGCAGCGGGGGACACTTAAAGGGCTATGGCTACACCTTC.

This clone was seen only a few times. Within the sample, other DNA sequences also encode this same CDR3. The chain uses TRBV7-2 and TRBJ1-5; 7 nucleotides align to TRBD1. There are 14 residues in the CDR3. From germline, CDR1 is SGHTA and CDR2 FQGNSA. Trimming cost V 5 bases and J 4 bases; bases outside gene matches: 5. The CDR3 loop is CASSPGTANQPQHF. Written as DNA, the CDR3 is TGTGCCAGCAGCCCCGGGACAGCGAATCAGCCCCAGCATTTT.

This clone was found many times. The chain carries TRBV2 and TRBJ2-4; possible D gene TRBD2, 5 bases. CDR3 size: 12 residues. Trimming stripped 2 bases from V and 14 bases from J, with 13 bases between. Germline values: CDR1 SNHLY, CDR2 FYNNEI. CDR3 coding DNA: TGTGCCAGCAGTGAAAGGCCAAACGGGGAGTACTTC. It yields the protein CASSERPNGEYF. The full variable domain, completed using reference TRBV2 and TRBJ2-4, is EPEVTQTPSHQVTQMGQEVILRCVPISNHLYFYWYRQILGQKVEFLVSFYNNEISEKSEIFDDQFSVERPDGSNFTLKIRSTKLEDSAMYFCASSERPNGEYFGAGTRLSVL.

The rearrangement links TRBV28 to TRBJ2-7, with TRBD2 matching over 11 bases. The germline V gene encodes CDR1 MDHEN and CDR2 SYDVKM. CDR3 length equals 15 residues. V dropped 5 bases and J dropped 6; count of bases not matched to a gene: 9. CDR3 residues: CASSRRLAGRLEQYF. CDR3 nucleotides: TGTGCCAGCAGTCGACGACTAGCGGGAAGGCTCGAGCAGTACTTC.

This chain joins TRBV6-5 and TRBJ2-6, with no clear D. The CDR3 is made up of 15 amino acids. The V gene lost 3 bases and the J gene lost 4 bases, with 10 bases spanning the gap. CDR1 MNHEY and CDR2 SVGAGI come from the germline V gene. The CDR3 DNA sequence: TGTGCCAGCAGTTATTGGGTCTCCGGGGCCAACGTCCTGACTTTC. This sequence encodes CASSYWVSGANVLTF.

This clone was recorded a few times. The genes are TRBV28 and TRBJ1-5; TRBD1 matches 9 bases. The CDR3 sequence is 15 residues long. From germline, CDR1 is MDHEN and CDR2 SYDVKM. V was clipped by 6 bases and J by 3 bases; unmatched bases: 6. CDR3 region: CASRYRDRVNQPQHF. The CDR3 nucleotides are TGTGCCAGCAGATACCGGGACAGGGTCAATCAGCCCCAGCATTTT.

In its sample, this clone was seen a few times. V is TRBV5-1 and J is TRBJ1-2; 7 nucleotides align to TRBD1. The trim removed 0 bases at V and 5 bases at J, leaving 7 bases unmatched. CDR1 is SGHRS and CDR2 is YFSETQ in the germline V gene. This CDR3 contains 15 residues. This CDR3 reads CASSLEGGTAYGYTF. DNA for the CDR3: TGCGCCAGCAGCTTGGAAGGTGGGACAGCTTATGGCTACACCTTC.

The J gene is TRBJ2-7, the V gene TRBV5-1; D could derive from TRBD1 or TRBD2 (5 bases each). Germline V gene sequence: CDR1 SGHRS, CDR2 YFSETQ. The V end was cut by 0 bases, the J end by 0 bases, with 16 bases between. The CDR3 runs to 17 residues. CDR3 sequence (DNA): TGCGCCAGCAGCTTGGAGGGTCTGGGACGTAGCTCCTACGAGCAGTACTTC. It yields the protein CASSLEGLGRSSYEQYF. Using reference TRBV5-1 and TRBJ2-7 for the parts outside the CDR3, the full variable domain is KAGVTQTPRYLIKTRGQQVTLSCSPISGHRSVSWYQQTPGQGLQFLFEYFSETQRNKGNFPGRFSGRQFSNSRSEMNVSTLELGDSALYLCASSLEGLGRSSYEQYFGPGTRLTVT.

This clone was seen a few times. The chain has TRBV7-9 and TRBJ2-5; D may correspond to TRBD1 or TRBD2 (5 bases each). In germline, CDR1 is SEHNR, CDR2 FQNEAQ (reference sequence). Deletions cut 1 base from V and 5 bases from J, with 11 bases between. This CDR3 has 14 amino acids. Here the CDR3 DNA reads TGTGCCAGCAGCTTAGGGGTACGGGGCGAGACCCAGTACTTC. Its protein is CASSLGVRGETQYF.

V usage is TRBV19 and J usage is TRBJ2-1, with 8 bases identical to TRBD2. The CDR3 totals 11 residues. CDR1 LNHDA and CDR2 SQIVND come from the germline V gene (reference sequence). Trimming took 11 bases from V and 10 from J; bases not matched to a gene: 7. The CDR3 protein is CAAGGRKEQFF. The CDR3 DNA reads TGTGCCGCCGGCGGGAGGAAGGAGCAGTTCTTC.

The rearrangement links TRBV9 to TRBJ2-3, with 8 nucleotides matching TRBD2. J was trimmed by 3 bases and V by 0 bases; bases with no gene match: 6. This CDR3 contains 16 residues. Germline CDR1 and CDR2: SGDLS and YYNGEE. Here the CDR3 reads CASSVDERGKTDTQYF. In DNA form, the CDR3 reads TGTGCCAGCAGCGTAGACGAGCGGGGGAAAACAGATACGCAGTATTTT.

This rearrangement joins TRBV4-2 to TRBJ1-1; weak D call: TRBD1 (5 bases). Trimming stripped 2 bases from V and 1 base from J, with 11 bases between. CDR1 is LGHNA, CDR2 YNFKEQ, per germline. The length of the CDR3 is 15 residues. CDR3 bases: TGTGCCAGCAGCCAACAAGACAGAGAGAACACTGAAGCTTTCTTT. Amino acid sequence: CASSQQDRENTEAFF.

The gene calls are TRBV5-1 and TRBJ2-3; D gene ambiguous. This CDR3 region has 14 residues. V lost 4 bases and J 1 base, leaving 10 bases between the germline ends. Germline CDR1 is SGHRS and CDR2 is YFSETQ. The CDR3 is CASSPRTGTDTQYF. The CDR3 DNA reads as TGCGCCAGCAGCCCGAGGACGGGCACAGATACGCAGTATTTT. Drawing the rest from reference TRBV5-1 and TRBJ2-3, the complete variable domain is KAGVTQTPRYLIKTRGQQVTLSCSPISGHRSVSWYQQTPGQGLQFLFEYFSETQRNKGNFPGRFSGRQFSNSRSEMNVSTLELGDSALYLCASSPRTGTDTQYFGPGTRLTVL.

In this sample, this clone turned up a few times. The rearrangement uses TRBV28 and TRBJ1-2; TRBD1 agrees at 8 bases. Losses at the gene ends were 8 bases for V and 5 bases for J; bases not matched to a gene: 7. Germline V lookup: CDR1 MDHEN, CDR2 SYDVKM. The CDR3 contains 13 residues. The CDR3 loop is CASWGDRSYGYTF. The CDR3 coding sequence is TGTGCCAGCTGGGGGGACAGGTCTTATGGCTACACCTTC.

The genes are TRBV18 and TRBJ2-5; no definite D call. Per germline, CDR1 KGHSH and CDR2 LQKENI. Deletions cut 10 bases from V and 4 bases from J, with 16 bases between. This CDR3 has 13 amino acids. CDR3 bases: TGTGCCACCTCGGGCGTGGGTTTAGAGACCCAGTACTTC. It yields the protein CATSGVGLETQYF.

The CDR3 nucleotides read TGTGCCAGCAGGGCGACAGGGGGCGGTGAGCAGTTCTTC. Translation gives CASRATGGGEQFF. V and J are TRBV2 and TRBJ2-1; 10 bases are shared with TRBD1. Germline V gene data show CDR1 as SNHLY and CDR2 as FYNNEI. The CDR3 contains 13 residues. Trimming took 6 bases from V and 9 from J; bases not matched to a gene: 5.